This T cell receptor beta chain came from a study of human T cells and chemical hapten exposure. Study details: Diphenylcyclopropenone was administered weekly to the scalp of patients throughout the roughly 25-week study. Read at 6 days, the patch tests placed 0.01% DPC on the upper back.

Study conclusions and caveats: Counts of expanded TCRs at PT1 were positively correlated with patch test score.

The sample holds a few counts of this clonotype. What it binds is unknown. After removal of 8 bases from V and 12 bases from J, the junction contained 10 bases not matched to a gene. Germline CDR1 and CDR2: MDHEN and SYDVKM. There are 13 residues in the CDR3. Per the original data handling: A per-sample median of approximately 100,000 TCRs was observed, with a range of roughly 20,000 to 690,600. TCRdb recomputed calls from the RACE reads with MiXCR, one row per CDR3 protein. The V and J calls and clone size are TCRdb's, not the authors'. The sample contains a few hundred thousand distinct CDR3 sequences, 8.6% of which appear only once. Time point defined: pre-sensitization, week 0. As to treatment: therapeutic diphenylcyclopropenone sensitization with weekly scalp DPC.

The starting material was whole blood, obtained in connection with sensitization to the hapten diphenylcyclopropenone (DPC). The gene calls are TRBV28 and TRBJ1-6, with 7 bases lining up with TRBD1. The source of this sequence is a woman between 40 and 50 years old with alopecia areata. Some clones in this sample may be carry-over from other donors' samples. CDR3 nucleotides: TGTGCCAGCGACACAGGGGAATTGAGACCCCTCCACTTT. It yields the protein CASDTGELRPLHF.